This TCR beta chain was documented in a study of blood T cell repertoires in COVID-19. Study background: Acute and convalescent COVID-19 samples came from the United States, Italy and Spain.

In the authors' methods: Quantification of nucleated cells was approximated via reference gene primer amplification. The data were produced by immunoSEQ multiplex PCR, yet TCRdb's version contains in-frame clones alone and is incomplete. That table gives V, J and clone size, and the DNA gave D and trimming. The sample shows more than 150,000 clones, approximately 91% of them seen only once. Per germline, CDR1 KGHSH and CDR2 LQKENI. The V gene lost 5 bases and the J gene lost 7 bases, with 14 bases spanning the gap. The CDR3 has 13 amino acids. This TCR derives from a man aged 35-49 years with acute or convalescent COVID-19. The V and J genes are TRBV18 and TRBJ1-1; TRBD1 is a possible D gene (6 bases). Material: peripheral blood. The CDR3 region has the DNA TGTGCCAGCTCAAGCGATCTACAGGGTGAAGCTTTCTTT. Encoded protein: CASSSDLQGEAFF.